What follows describes a single TCR beta chain. Its antigen is not known. The PCR was carried out with 60 Vbeta primers and 13 Jbeta primers. Generated by immunoSEQ multiplex PCR, the TCRdb table keeps only in-frame clones and is missing some. The sample includes about 110,000 clones, about 80% of them seen just once. The data belong to a study of cytomegalovirus exposure and HLA in healthy donors. Whole-study findings and limits: Listed as cytomegalovirus-associated were 150 to 200 TCR beta chains. Presence/absence analyses took donor sequencing depth as roughly uniform.

This sequence was found in a woman aged 40 to 50 in good health and CMV-seronegative. Specimen: PBMCs.

In nucleotides, the CDR3 is TGTGCCAGCAGCTTAGTCGGACAAACGTACGAGCAGTACTTC. This codes for CASSLVGQTYEQYF. The chain has TRBV7-2 and TRBJ2-7, with D maybe TRBD1 (5 bases). Trimming took off 1 base at V and 4 bases at J, with 11 bases between the two ends. The CDR3 spans 14 residues. Germline-derived CDR1 and CDR2 are SGHTA and FQGNSA.